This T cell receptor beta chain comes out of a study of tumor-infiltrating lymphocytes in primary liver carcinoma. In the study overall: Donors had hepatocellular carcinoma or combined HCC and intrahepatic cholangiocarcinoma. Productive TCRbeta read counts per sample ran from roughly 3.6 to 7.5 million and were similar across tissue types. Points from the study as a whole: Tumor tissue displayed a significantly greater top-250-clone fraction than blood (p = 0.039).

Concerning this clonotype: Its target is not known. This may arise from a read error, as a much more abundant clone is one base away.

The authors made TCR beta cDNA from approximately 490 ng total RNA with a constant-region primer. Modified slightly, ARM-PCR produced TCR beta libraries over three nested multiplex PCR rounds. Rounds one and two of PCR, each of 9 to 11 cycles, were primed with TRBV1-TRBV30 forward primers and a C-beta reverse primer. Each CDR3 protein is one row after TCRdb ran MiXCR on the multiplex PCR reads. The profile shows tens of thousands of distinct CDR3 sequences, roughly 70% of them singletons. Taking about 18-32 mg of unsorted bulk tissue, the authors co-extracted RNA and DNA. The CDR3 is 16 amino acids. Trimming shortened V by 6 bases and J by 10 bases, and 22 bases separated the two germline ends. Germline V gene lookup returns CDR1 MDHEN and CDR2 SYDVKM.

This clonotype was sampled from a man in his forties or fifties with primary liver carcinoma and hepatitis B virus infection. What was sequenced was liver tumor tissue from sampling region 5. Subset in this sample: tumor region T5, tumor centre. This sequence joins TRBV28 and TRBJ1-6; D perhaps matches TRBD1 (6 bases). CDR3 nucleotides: TGTGCCAGCAGGTACAGGGAAGGGGTGGAGGAATCACCCCTCCACTTT. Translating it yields CASRYREGVEESPLHF.